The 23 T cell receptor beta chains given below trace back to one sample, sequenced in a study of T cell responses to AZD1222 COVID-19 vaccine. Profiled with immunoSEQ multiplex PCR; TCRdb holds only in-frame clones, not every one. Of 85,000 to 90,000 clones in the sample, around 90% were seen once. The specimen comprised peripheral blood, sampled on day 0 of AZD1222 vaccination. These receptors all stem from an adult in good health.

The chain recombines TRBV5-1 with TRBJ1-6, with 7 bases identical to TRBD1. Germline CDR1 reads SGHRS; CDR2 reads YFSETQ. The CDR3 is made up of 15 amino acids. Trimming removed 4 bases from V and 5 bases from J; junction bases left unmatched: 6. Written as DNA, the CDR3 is TGCGCCAGCAGCGAACAGGGGTCCAATAATTCACCCCTCCACTTT. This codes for CASSEQGSNNSPLHF.

The CDR3 DNA sequence: TGTGCCAGCACCCTAGTAGTGGCGGAGGGCCTAGCCAAAAACATTCAGTACTTC. Amino acids: CASTLVVAEGLAKNIQYF. This chain links TRBV7-6 with TRBJ2-4; maybe TRBD2 (6 bases). V lost 7 bases to trimming and J lost 0 bases, with 22 bases between them. CDR3 size: 18 residues. The germline V gene encodes CDR1 SGHVS and CDR2 FNYEAQ.

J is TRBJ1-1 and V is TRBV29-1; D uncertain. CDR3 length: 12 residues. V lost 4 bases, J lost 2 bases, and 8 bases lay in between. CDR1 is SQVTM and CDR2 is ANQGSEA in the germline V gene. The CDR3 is CSVGNSNTEAFF. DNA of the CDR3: TGCAGCGTTGGGAACAGCAACACTGAAGCTTTCTTT.

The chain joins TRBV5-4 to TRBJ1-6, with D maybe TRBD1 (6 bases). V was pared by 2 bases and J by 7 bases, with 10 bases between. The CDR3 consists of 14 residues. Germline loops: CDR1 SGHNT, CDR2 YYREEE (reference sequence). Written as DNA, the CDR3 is TGTGCCAGCAGCTTAGGACAGATGAATTCACCCCTCCACTTT. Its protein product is CASSLGQMNSPLHF. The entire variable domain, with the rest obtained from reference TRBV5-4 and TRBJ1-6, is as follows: ETGVTQSPTHLIKTRGQQVTLRCSSQSGHNTVSWYQQALGQGPQFIFQYYREEENGRGNFPPRFSGLQFPNYSSELNVNALELDDSALYLCASSLGQMNSPLHFGNGTRLTVT.

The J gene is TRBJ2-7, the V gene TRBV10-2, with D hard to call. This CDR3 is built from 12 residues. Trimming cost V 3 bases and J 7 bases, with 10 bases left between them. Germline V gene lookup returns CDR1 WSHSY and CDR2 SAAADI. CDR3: CASSDPLREQYF. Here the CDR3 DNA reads TGCGCCAGCAGTGACCCCCTTCGAGAGCAGTACTTC.

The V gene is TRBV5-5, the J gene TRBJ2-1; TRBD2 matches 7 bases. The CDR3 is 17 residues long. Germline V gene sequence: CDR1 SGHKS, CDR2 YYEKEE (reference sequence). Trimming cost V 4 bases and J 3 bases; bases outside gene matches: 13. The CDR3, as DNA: TGTGCCAGCAGCCCTAACCTAGCGGAGGGACTCTACAATGAGCAGTTCTTC. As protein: CASSPNLAEGLYNEQFF.

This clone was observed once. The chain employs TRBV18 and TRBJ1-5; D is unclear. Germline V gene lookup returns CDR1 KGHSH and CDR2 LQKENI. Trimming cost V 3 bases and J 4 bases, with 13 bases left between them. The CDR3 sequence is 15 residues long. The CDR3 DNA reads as TGTGCCAGCTCACCCTTGGACGGGGAGAATCAGCCCCAGCATTTT. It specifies CASSPLDGENQPQHF.

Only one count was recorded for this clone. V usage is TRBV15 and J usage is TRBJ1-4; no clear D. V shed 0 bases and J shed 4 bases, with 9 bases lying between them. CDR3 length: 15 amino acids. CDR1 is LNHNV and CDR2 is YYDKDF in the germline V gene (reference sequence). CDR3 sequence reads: CATSRDRRVNEKLFF. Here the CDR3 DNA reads TGTGCCACCAGCAGAGATCGGCGGGTTAATGAAAAACTGTTTTTT.

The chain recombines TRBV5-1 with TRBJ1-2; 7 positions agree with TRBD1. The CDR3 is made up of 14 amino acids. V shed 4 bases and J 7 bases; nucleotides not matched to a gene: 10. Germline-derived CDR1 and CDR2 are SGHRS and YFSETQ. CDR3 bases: TGCGCCAGCAGCGCCCAGGGGGGCTATTCTGGCTACACCTTC. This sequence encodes CASSAQGGYSGYTF.

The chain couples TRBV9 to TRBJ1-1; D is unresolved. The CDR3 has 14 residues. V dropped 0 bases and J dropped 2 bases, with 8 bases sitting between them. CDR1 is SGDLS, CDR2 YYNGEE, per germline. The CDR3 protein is CASSVVQANTEAFF. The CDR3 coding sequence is TGTGCCAGCAGCGTAGTACAAGCAAACACTGAAGCTTTCTTT.

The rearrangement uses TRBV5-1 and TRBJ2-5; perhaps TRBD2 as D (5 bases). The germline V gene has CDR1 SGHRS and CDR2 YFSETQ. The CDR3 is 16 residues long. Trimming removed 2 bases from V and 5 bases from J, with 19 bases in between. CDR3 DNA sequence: TGCGCCAGCAGCTTAACAGCGGACCCCCGTGGGGAGACCCAGTACTTC. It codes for CASSLTADPRGETQYF.

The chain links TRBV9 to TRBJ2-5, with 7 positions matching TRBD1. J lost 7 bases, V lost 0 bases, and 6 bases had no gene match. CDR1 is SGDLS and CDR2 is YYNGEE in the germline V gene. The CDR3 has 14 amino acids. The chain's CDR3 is CASSVAGGPGTQYF. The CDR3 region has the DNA TGTGCCAGCAGCGTAGCAGGGGGACCCGGGACCCAGTACTTC.

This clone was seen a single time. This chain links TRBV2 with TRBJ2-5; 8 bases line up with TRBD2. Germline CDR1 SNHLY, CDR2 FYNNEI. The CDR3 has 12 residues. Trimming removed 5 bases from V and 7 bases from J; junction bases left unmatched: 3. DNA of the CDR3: TGTGCCAGCAGTTTCAGCGGGGGGACCCAGTACTTC. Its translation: CASSFSGGTQYF. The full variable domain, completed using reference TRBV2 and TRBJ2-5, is EPEVTQTPSHQVTQMGQEVILRCVPISNHLYFYWYRQILGQKVEFLVSFYNNEISEKSEIFDDQFSVERPDGSNFTLKIRSTKLEDSAMYFCASSFSGGTQYFGPGTRLLVL.

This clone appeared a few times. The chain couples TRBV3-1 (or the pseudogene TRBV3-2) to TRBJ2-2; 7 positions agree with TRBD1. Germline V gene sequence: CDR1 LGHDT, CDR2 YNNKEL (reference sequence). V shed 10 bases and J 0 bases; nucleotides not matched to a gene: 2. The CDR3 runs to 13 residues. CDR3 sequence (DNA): TGTGCCATCAGGGGGACGAACACCGGGGAGCTGTTTTTT. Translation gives CAIRGTNTGELFF.

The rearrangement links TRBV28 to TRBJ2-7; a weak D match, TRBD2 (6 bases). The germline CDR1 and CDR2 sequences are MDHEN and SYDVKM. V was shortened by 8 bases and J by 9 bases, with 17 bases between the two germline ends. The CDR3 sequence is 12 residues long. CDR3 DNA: TGTGCCAGCCGGGGCGGGGCCCGAGGGCAGTACTTC. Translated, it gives CASRGGARGQYF.

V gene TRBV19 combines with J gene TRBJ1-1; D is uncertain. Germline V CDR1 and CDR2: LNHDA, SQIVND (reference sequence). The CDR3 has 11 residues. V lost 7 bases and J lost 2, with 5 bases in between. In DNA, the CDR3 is TGTGCCAGTATTTTTAACACTGAAGCTTTCTTT. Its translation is CASIFNTEAFF.

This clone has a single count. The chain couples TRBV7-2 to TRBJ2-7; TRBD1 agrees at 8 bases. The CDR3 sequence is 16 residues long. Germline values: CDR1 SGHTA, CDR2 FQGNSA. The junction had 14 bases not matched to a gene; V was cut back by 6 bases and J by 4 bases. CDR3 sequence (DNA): TGTGCCAGCAGGGACCCCAACGCGGACAGGGTATACGAGCAGTACTTC. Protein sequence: CASRDPNADRVYEQYF.

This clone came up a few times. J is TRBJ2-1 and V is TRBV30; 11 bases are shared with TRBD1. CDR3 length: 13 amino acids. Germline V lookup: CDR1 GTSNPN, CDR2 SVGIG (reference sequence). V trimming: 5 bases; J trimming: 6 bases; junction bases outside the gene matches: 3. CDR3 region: CAWAGTGGNEQFF. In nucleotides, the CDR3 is TGTGCCTGGGCCGGGACAGGGGGCAATGAGCAGTTCTTC.

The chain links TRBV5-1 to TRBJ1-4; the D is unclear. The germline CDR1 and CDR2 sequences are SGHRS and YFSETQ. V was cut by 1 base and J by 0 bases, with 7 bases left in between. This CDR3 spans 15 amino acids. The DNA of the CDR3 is TGCGCCAGCAGCTTGAACGGGGCAACTAATGAAAAACTGTTTTTT. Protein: CASSLNGATNEKLFF.

The CDR3 sequence: CASSSTDRGVSAFF. The CDR3 region has the DNA TGTGCCAGCAGCTCCACGGACCGGGGGGTAAGCGCTTTCTTT. This rearrangement joins TRBV11-2 to TRBJ1-1; D perhaps matches TRBD1 (5 bases). The CDR3 contains 14 residues. CDR1 SGHAT and CDR2 FQNNGV come from the germline V gene. Trimming shortened V by 4 bases and J by 11 bases, and 20 bases separated the two germline ends.

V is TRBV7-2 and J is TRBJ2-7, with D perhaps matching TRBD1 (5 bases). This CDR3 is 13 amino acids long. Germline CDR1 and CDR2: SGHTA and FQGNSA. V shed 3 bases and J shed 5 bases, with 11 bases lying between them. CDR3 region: CASSFSRANEQYF. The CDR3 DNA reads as TGTGCCAGCAGCTTCAGCAGGGCGAACGAGCAGTACTTC.

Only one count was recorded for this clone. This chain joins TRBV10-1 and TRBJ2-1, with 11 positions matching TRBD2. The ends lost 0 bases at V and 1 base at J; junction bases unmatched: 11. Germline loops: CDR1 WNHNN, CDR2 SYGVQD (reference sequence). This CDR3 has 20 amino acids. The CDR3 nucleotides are TGCGCCAGCAGTGAGTCGACTCTTAGCGGGGGGGCCGTGTCCTACAATGAGCAGTTCTTC. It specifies CASSESTLSGGAVSYNEQFF.

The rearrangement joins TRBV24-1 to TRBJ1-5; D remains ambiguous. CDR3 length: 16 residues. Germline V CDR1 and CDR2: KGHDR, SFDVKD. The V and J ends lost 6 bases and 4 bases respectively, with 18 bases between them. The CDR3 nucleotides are TGTGCCACCAGTCCCACGTCCCAAGGTCATAATCAGCCCCAGCATTTT. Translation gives CATSPTSQGHNQPQHF.